The following is a T cell receptor beta chain sequence with its context. Antigen: not known. This sample is drawn from a study of shared clonotypes between healthy human individuals. Overall study findings and caveats: Non-shared clonotypes were found to have lower generation probabilities than the clonotypes that were shared by all four of the sorted-subset donors.

Trimming cost V 6 bases and J 5 bases, with 8 bases left between them. Germline CDR1 MGHDK, CDR2 SYGVNS. This CDR3 region has 11 residues. It was at deep level that the assay was run. Using immunoSEQ multiplex PCR, the repertoire was profiled, and TCRdb retains in-frame clones only, with some absent. The data contain about 1.5 million clones, 95% to 99% of them seen just once; the ten biggest clones take up about 0.42%. The rearrangement uses TRBV25-1 and TRBJ2-7; D unclear. The sample was naive CD4+ T cells sorted from blood. Indicated subset: CD45RA+ positively selected. The TCR was taken from a man aged 25-40 years in good health. In nucleotides, the CDR3 is TGTGCCAGCAGGCTCGGACACGAGCAGTACTTC. Encoded protein: CASRLGHEQYF.